This TCR beta chain appears in the sequencing data of a study of T cells in Graves' hyperthyroidism and ophthalmopathy. As for the study in general: Peripheral blood specimens were obtained at initial diagnosis, prior to any treatment. General study points: In simple terms, a model built on 13 V-J features told ophthalmopathy apart from stable hyperthyroidism.

A note on this clonotype: The antigen is undetermined.

CDR3 length: 17 amino acids. The trim removed 0 bases at V and 6 bases at J, leaving 11 bases unmatched. The germline V gene has CDR1 DFQATT and CDR2 SNEGSKA (reference sequence). Amplified TCR beta CDR3 regions derived from RNA transcripts. Using the HTBI primer set, a first-round RT-PCR was run on the TCR CDR3. TCRdb analysed the multiplex PCR reads with MiXCR anew, one entry per CDR3 protein. The table lists about 340,000 distinct CDR3 sequences, 21% of them singletons. The sample consisted of blood. This receptor was obtained from a woman aged 45-59 years with Graves' hyperthyroidism. V gene TRBV20-1 combines with J gene TRBJ2-1, with TRBD1 matching over 10 bases. The CDR3 reads CSARDLRGDRGSNEQFF. CDR3 nucleotides: TGCAGTGCTAGAGATCTTAGGGGGGACAGGGGTTCCAATGAGCAGTTCTTC.